The rows below give T cell receptor beta chains drawn from one sample of a study of a mutant IDH1 vaccine in newly diagnosed glioma. Measured with immunoSEQ multiplex PCR; TCRdb has only the in-frame clones, and not every one. The table includes more than 25,000 clones, around 80% detected once. What these receptors recognize is not known. This material consisted of PBMCs, taken from a glioma patient whose treatment included an IDH1 peptide vaccine. The receptor source for this set is a man aged 40-50 years with glioma. Some clones in this sample may be carry-over from other donors' samples. CDR3s include the opening cysteine and the closing phenylalanine or tryptophan. Fields, in order: V gene, clone size, J gene, D gene, CDR3 protein, CDR3 DNA. D genes are given only for firm matches. The size entry is marked missing in some rows and otherwise reads once, few, many or a size class.

TRBV27	once	TRBJ1-2	TRBD1	CASRRQGSLYGYTF	TGTGCCAGCAGGAGACAGGGCTCATTATATGGCTACACCTTC
TRBV19	NA	TRBJ1-6	NA	CASSIQDNSPLHF	TGTGCCAGTAGTATCCAGGATAATTCACCCCTCCACTTT
TRBV6-1	NA	TRBJ1-2	NA	CASSQTVNYGYTF	TGTGCCAGCAGTCAGACAGTGAACTATGGCTACACCTTC
TRBV30	NA	TRBJ1-2	TRBD1	CAWSGQGGSYGYTF	TGTGCCTGGAGCGGACAAGGGGGCAGCTATGGCTACACCTTC
TRBV2	NA	TRBJ2-2	TRBD1	CASRGTGGTGELFF	TGTGCCAGCAGGGGGACAGGGGGGACCGGGGAGCTGTTTTTT
TRBV19	NA	TRBJ1-6	TRBD1	CASTHDRVRNSPLHF	TGTGCCAGTACCCACGACAGGGTTAGGAATTCACCCCTCCACTTT
TRBV29-1	NA	TRBJ1-2	NA	CIIDGYTF	TGCATCATAGATGGCTACACCTTC
TRBV19	NA	TRBJ2-7	NA	CASSIGTKTYEQYF	TGTGCCAGTAGTATAGGGACAAAAACCTACGAGCAGTACTTC
TRBV2	once	TRBJ2-5	TRBD2	CASSEIPGGEVQYF	TGTGCCAGCAGTGAAATACCGGGAGGGGAGGTCCAGTACTTC
TRBV20-1	NA	TRBJ2-5	NA	CSAGSEETQYF	TGCAGTGCGGGTAGTGAAGAGACCCAGTACTTC
TRBV29-1	NA	TRBJ1-2	NA	CSVLLGSFVSYTF	TGCAGCGTTCTCCTTGGGTCCTTCGTTAGCTACACCTTC
TRBV10-2	NA	TRBJ2-3	NA	CASSESSQMEKYF	TGCGCCAGCAGTGAGTCGTCCCAGATGGAGAAGTATTTT
TRBV9	NA	TRBJ2-1	NA	CASSATGLEQFF	TGTGCCAGCAGCGCCACAGGGCTTGAGCAGTTCTTC
TRBV28	once	TRBJ2-1	TRBD2	CATQGLAGEQFF	TGTGCCACACAGGGACTAGCAGGTGAGCAGTTCTTC
TRBV27	NA	TRBJ2-7	TRBD2	CASVAKGRVSYEQYF	TGTGCCAGCGTGGCAAAGGGGAGGGTCTCCTACGAGCAGTACTTC
TRBV6-5	NA	TRBJ2-7	NA	CASSYSYVEPYEQYF	TGTGCCAGCAGTTATAGTTATGTGGAACCCTACGAGCAGTACTTC
TRBV5-4	few	TRBJ1-1	NA	CASSVDARSTEAFF	TGTGCCAGCAGCGTGGACGCTAGAAGCACTGAAGCTTTCTTT
TRBV7-8	NA	TRBJ1-5	NA	CASSLGEGRGQPQHF	TGTGCCAGCAGCTTAGGTGAGGGGCGAGGGCAGCCCCAGCATTTT
TRBV4-1	NA	TRBJ1-2	NA	CASSQVGGGGGYTF	TGCGCCAGCAGCCAAGTTGGGGGTGGCGGTGGCTACACCTTC
TRBV7-6	NA	TRBJ2-3	NA	CASSTSQGATQYF	TGTGCCAGCAGCACCTCGCAGGGAGCTACGCAGTATTTT
TRBV25-1	NA	TRBJ2-7	TRBD1	CASSEPGQGVYEQYF	TGTGCCAGCAGTGAGCCGGGACAGGGAGTCTACGAGCAGTACTTC
TRBV19	NA	TRBJ1-5	NA	CASSAQGTPRDQPQHF	TGTGCCAGTAGTGCCCAGGGGACACCCAGGGATCAGCCCCAGCATTTT
TRBV5-1	NA	TRBJ1-1	NA	CASSYPGGATEAFF	TGCGCCAGCAGCTATCCCGGGGGGGCCACTGAAGCTTTCTTT
TRBV5-1	NA	TRBJ2-2	NA	CASSWTAQRNTGELFF	TGCGCCAGCAGCTGGACAGCCCAACGCAACACCGGGGAGCTGTTTTTT
TRBV5-4	NA	TRBJ1-2	NA	CASSLDSNYGYTF	TGTGCCAGCAGCTTGGACAGTAACTATGGCTACACCTTC
TRBV5-1	NA	TRBJ1-6	TRBD1	CASSRQGDWDSPLHF	TGCGCCAGCAGCAGACAGGGGGATTGGGATTCACCCCTCCACTTT
TRBV7-2	NA	TRBJ2-7	NA	CASSRSALVLSYEQYF	TGTGCCAGCAGCCGTTCGGCTCTAGTCCTCTCCTACGAGCAGTACTTC
TRBV5-1	NA	TRBJ1-2	NA	CASSFDQDPAYGYTF	TGCGCCAGCAGCTTCGACCAGGACCCGGCGTATGGCTACACCTTC
TRBV6-1	NA	TRBJ2-7	TRBD1	CASTRQGSYEQYF	TGTGCCAGCACCAGACAGGGCTCCTACGAGCAGTACTTC
TRBV5-1	NA	TRBJ2-2	NA	CASSLGFTGELFF	TGCGCCAGCAGCTTGGGGTTCACTGGGGAGCTGTTTTTT
TRBV28	few	TRBJ1-1	TRBD1	CASSRQGMNTEAFF	TGTGCCAGCAGTCGACAGGGAATGAACACTGAAGCTTTCTTT
TRBV5-6	NA	TRBJ2-5	TRBD2	CASSLGTSGGYQETQYF	TGTGCCAGCAGCTTGGGAACTAGCGGGGGGTACCAAGAGACCCAGTACTTC
TRBV28	few	TRBJ1-5	NA	CASRSRGQPQHF	TGTGCCAGCAGATCCAGGGGACAGCCCCAGCATTTT
TRBV4-1	NA	TRBJ1-2	NA	CASSQEPTNYGYTF	TGCGCCAGCAGCCAAGAACCTACGAACTATGGCTACACCTTC
TRBV18	NA	TRBJ1-3	TRBD1	CASSQRQGTGNTIYF	TGTGCCAGCTCACAAAGACAGGGAACTGGAAACACCATATATTTT
TRBV27	NA	TRBJ2-7	TRBD1	CASSSGGRYEQYF	TGTGCCAGCAGTTCAGGGGGCAGATACGAGCAGTACTTC
TRBV9	NA	TRBJ1-2	NA	CASTPTLRTDKRGGYTF	TGTGCCAGCACACCAACCCTCAGAACAGATAAGAGAGGGGGCTACACCTTC
TRBV30	few	TRBJ1-1	NA	CAWSVTRQPDTEAFF	TGTGCCTGGAGTGTAACGAGGCAACCCGACACTGAAGCTTTCTTT
TRBV5-1	once	TRBJ1-2	TRBD1	CASSLGDREGYTF	TGCGCCAGCAGCTTGGGAGACAGGGAAGGCTACACCTTC
TRBV9	once	TRBJ1-2	TRBD1	CASSVATGGDGYGYTF	TGTGCCAGCAGCGTAGCTACAGGGGGCGACGGGTATGGCTACACCTTC
TRBV5-4	NA	TRBJ1-1	NA	CASSLRGGTEAFF	TGTGCCAGCAGCTTGAGAGGGGGCACTGAAGCTTTCTTT
TRBV5-1	NA	TRBJ2-7	NA	CASSFGGVSEQYF	TGCGCCAGCAGCTTCGGCGGGGTCAGCGAGCAGTACTTC
TRBV4-1	NA	TRBJ1-4	TRBD1	CASSYGGDRAGEKLFF	TGCGCCAGCAGCTACGGAGGTGACAGGGCTGGCGAAAAACTGTTTTTT
TRBV14	NA	TRBJ2-6	NA	CASRSGGANVLTF	TGTGCCAGCAGGTCTGGAGGGGCCAACGTCCTGACTTTC
TRBV4-1	NA	TRBJ2-7	NA	CASSQPGSSSYEQYF	TGCGCCAGCAGCCAGCCCGGGTCAAGCTCCTACGAGCAGTACTTC
TRBV30	NA	TRBJ2-7	NA	CAWSVPASPHEQYF	TGTGCCTGGAGTGTACCGGCGTCGCCCCACGAGCAGTACTTC
TRBV6-1	NA	TRBJ2-3	NA	CASALGSVTDTQYF	TGTGCCAGCGCTCTCGGTTCAGTCACAGATACGCAGTATTTT
TRBV6-5	NA	TRBJ2-5	NA	CASSTPVGTQYF	TGTGCCAGCAGTACACCCGTCGGGACCCAGTACTTC
TRBV18	NA	TRBJ2-7	NA	CATSGNPNEQYF	TGTGCCACCTCAGGGAATCCCAACGAGCAGTACTTC
TRBV7-2	few	TRBJ1-1	NA	CASSRPGSMYTEAFF	TGTGCCAGCAGCCGACCAGGAAGTATGTACACTGAAGCTTTCTTT
TRBV5-1	NA	TRBJ2-2	NA	CASSFGSRATTGELFF	TGCGCCAGCAGCTTTGGGTCCAGGGCTACCACCGGGGAGCTGTTTTTT
TRBV19	NA	TRBJ1-1	TRBD1	CASSMAGGRVTEAFF	TGTGCCAGTAGTATGGCAGGGGGCAGGGTCACTGAAGCTTTCTTT